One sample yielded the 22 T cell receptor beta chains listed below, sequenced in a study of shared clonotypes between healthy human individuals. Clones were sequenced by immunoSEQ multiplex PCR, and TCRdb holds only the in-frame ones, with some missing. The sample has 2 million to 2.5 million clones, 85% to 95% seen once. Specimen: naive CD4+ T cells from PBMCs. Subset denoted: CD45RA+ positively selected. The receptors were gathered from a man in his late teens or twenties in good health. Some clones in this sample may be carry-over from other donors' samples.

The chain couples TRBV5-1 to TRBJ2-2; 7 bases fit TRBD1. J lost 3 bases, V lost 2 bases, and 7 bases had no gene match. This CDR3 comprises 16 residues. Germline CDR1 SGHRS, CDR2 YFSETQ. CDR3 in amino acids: CASSFNSQGDTGELFF. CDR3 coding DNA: TGCGCCAGCAGCTTCAACTCGCAGGGGGACACCGGGGAGCTGTTTTTT.

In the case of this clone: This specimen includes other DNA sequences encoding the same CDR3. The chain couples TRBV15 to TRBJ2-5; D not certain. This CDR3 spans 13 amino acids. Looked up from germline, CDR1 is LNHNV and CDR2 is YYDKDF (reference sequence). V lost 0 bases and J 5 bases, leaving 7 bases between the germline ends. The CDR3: CATSRDLRETQYF. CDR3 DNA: TGTGCCACCAGCAGAGATTTACGGGAGACCCAGTACTTC.

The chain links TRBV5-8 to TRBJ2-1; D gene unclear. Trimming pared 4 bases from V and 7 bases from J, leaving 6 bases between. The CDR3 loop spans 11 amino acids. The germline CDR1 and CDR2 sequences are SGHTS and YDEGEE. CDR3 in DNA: TGTGCCAGCAGCCCGTGGAATGAGCAGTTCTTC. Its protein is CASSPWNEQFF.

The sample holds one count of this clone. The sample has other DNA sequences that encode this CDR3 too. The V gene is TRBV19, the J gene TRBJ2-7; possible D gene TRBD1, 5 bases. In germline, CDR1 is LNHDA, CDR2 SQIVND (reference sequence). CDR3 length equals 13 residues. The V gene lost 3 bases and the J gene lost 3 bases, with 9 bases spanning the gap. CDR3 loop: CASSIRVSYEQYF. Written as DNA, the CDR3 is TGTGCCAGTAGTATCAGGGTAAGCTACGAGCAGTACTTC.

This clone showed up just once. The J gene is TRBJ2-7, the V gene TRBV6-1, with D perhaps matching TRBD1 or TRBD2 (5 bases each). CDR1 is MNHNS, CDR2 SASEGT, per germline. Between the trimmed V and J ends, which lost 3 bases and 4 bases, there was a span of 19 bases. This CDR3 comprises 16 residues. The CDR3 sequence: CASSDPLRGARYEQYF. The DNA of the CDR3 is TGTGCCAGCAGTGACCCACTTAGGGGAGCGAGATACGAGCAGTACTTC.

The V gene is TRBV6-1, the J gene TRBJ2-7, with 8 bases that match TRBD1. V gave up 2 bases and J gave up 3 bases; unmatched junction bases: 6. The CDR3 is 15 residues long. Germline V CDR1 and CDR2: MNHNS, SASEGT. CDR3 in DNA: TGTGCCAGCAGTGAAATTTGGGGACAGGTCTACGAGCAGTACTTC. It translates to CASSEIWGQVYEQYF.

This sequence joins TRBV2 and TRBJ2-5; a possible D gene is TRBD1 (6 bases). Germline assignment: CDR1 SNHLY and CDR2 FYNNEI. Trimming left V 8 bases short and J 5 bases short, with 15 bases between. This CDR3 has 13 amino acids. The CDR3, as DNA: TGTGCCAGCCAAAAGGGGGTAGGGGAGACCCAGTACTTC. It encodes CASQKGVGETQYF. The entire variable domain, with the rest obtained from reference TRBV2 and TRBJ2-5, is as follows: EPEVTQTPSHQVTQMGQEVILRCVPISNHLYFYWYRQILGQKVEFLVSFYNNEISEKSEIFDDQFSVERPDGSNFTLKIRSTKLEDSAMYFCASQKGVGETQYFGPGTRLLVL.

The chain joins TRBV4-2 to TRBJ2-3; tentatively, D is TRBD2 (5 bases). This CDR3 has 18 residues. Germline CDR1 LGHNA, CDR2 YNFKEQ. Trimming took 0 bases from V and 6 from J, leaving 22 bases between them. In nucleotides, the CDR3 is TGTGCCAGCAGCCAAGAAGTATGGCGGCTAGCCGACCGGGATACGCAGTATTTT. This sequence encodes CASSQEVWRLADRDTQYF.

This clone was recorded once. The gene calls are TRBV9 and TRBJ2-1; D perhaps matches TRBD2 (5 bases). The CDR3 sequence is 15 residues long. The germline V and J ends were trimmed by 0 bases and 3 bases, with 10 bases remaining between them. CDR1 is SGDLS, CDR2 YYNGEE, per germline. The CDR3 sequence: CASSVVWTDYNEQFF. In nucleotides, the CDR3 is TGTGCCAGCAGCGTAGTCTGGACTGACTACAATGAGCAGTTCTTC.

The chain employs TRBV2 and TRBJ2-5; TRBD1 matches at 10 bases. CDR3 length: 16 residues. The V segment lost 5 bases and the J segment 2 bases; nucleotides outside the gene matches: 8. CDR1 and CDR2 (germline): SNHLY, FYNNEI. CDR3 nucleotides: TGTGCCAGCAGTTCCGTCCGGGACAGGGGTCAAGAGACCCAGTACTTC. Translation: CASSSVRDRGQETQYF.

CDR3 loop: CASTGGRGQTQYF. The CDR3 DNA is TGTGCCAGCACCGGTGGCAGGGGCCAGACCCAGTACTTC. The genes are TRBV6-1 and TRBJ2-5, with D perhaps TRBD1 (6 bases). Per germline, CDR1 MNHNS and CDR2 SASEGT. V lost 7 bases to trimming and J lost 6 bases, with 15 bases between them. The CDR3 contains 13 residues.

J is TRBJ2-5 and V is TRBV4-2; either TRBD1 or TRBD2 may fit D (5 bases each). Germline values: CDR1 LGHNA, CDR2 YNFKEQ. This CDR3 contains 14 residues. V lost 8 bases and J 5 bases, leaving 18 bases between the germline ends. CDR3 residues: CASRDPSGGETQYF. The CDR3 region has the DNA TGTGCCAGCCGGGACCCCAGCGGCGGGGAGACCCAGTACTTC.

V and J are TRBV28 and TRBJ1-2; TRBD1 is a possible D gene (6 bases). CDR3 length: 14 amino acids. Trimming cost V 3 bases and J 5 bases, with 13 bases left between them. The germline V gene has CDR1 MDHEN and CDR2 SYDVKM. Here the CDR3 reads CASSFSGTPYGYTF. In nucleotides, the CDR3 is TGTGCCAGCAGTTTCTCTGGGACACCGTATGGCTACACCTTC.

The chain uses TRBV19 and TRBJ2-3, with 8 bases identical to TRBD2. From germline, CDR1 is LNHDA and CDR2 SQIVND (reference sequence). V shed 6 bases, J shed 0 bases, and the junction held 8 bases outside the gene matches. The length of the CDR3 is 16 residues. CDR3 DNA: TGTGCCAGTAGAGGCCGGGGGGGCAGAAGCACAGATACGCAGTATTTT. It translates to CASRGRGGRSTDTQYF.

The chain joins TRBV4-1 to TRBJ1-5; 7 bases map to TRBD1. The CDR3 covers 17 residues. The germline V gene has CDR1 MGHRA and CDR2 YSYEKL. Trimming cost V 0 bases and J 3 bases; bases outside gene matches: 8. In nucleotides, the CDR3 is TGCGCCAGCAGCCAAGATTTTGCCAGGGGGTTCAATCAGCCCCAGCATTTT. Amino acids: CASSQDFARGFNQPQHF.

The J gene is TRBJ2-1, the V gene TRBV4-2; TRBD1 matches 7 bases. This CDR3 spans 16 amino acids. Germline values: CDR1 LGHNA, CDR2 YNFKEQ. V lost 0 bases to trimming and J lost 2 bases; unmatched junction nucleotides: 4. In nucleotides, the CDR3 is TGTGCCAGCAGCCAAGACCACAGGGGACCCTACAATGAGCAGTTCTTC. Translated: CASSQDHRGPYNEQFF.

CDR3 nucleotide sequence: TGTGCCAGCGCCTTCCGGGACAACCGCTACGAGCAGTACTTC. Translation gives CASAFRDNRYEQYF. The genes are TRBV7-3 and TRBJ2-7, with D perhaps TRBD1 (6 bases). This CDR3 comprises 14 residues. V dropped 8 bases and J dropped 3 bases, with 17 bases sitting between them. CDR1 and CDR2 (germline): SGHTA, FQGTGA.

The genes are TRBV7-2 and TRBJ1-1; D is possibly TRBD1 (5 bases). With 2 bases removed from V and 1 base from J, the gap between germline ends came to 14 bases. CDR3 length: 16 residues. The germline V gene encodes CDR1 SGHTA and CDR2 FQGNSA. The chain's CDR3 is CASSLFGAGTNTEAFF. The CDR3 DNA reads TGTGCCAGCAGCTTATTTGGGGCGGGAACGAACACTGAAGCTTTCTTT.

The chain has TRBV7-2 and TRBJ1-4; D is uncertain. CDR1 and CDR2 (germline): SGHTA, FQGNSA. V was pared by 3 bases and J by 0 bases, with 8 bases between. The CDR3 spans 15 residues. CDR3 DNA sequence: TGTGCCAGCAGCTTGACGGCTACAACTAATGAAAAACTGTTTTTT. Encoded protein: CASSLTATTNEKLFF.

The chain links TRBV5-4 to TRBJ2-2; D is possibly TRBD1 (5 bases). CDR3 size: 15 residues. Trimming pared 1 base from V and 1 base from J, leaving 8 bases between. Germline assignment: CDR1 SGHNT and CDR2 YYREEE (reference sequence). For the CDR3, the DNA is TGTGCCAGCAGCTTGCCTGGACAGAACACCGGGGAGCTGTTTTTT. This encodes CASSLPGQNTGELFF.

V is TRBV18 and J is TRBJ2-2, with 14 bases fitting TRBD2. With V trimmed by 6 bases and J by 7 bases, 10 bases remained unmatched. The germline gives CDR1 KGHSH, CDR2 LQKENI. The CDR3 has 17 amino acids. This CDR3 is CASSPPGLAGGIGELFF. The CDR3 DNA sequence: TGTGCCAGCTCTCCTCCAGGACTAGCGGGAGGCATCGGGGAGCTGTTTTTT.

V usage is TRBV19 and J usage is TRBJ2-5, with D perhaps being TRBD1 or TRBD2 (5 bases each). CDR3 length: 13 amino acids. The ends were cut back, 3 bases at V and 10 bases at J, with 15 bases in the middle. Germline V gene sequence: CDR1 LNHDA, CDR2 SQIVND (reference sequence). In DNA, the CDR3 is TGTGCCAGTAGTATGGGGGTCGGGGTGAGCCAGTACTTC. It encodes CASSMGVGVSQYF.